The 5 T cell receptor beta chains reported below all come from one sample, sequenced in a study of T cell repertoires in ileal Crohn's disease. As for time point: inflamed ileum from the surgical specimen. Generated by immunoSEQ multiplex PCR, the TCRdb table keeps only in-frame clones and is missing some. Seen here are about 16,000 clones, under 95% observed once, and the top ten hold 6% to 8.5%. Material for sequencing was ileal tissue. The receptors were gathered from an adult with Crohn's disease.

The CDR3 nucleotides are TGTGCCAGCAGGACGGACAGAGGAATGGTAGCTTTCTTT. Its translation is CASRTDRGMVAFF. V usage is TRBV6-1 and J usage is TRBJ1-1, with D possibly matching TRBD1 (6 bases). V was trimmed by 6 bases and J by 10 bases, leaving 18 bases between them. CDR1 and CDR2 (germline): MNHNS, SASEGT. This CDR3 has 13 amino acids.

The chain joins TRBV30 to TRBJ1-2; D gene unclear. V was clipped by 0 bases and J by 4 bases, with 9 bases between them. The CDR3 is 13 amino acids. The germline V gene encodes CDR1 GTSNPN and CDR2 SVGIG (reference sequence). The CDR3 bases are TGTGCCTGGAGTGTTTTACGGAGCTATGGCTACACCTTC. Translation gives CAWSVLRSYGYTF.

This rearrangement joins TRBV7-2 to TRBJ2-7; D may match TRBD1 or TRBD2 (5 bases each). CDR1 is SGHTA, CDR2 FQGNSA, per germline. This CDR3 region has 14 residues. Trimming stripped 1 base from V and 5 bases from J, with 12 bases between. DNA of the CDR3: TGTGCCAGCAGCTTAGAGGGGAGTTCCCACGAGCAGTACTTC. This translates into CASSLEGSSHEQYF.

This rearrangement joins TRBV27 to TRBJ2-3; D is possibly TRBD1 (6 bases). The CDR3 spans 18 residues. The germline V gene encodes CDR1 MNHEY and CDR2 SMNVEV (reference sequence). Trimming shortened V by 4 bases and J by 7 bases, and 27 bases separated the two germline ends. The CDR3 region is CASSSRARDIYSSYTQYF. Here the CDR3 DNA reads TGTGCCAGCAGTTCTAGAGCAAGGGACATTTACTCTTCTTATACGCAGTATTTT.

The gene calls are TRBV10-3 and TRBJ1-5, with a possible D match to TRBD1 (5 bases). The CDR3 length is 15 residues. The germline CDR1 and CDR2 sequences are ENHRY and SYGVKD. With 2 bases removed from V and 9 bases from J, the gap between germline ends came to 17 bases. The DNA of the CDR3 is TGTGCCATCAGTGAGGGGGCCGCCCTGTCGGGGCCCCAGCATTTT. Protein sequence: CAISEGAALSGPQHF.